This entry concerns a single T cell receptor (beta chain). Its antigen is not known. The data derive from a study of Ad26.COV2.S vaccination and SARS-CoV-2 variants. Study context: Enrolled in COV1001, the donor was in the Ad26.COV2.S trial arm, which received the vaccine. Study observations and caveats: Using TCR breadth and depth analyses may have led to underestimated total T cell responses.

V dropped 2 bases and J dropped 5; count of bases not matched to a gene: 3. This CDR3 comprises 14 residues. Germline values: CDR1 SGHRS, CDR2 YFSETQ. Treatment reported: some 19 received Ad26.COV2.S at low or high dose, single or two shots; several received placebo; per-sample allocation not given. Day 63 after the first vaccine or placebo injection was the time point for sampling. Generated by immunoSEQ multiplex PCR, the TCRdb table keeps only in-frame clones and is missing some. Of some 320,000 clones in the sample, 85% were seen once. The specimen comprised peripheral blood, sampled in a trial of Ad26.COV2.S vaccine versus placebo. The chain links TRBV5-1 to TRBJ2-1, with 8 bases that match TRBD1. The clonotype originates from a person aged 18-60 years who received the Ad26.COV2.S COVID-19 vaccine or a placebo. The CDR3 nucleotides read TGCGCCAGCAGCTTCTTGGACAGGGACAATGAGCAGTTCTTC. Residues: CASSFLDRDNEQFF.